This entry features one TCR beta chain sequence. Its antigen is as yet unknown. The data belong to a study of shared clonotypes between healthy human individuals. Study-wide background: Each donor contributed plates that comprised three CD4 naive, three CD4 memory, two CD8 naive and one CD8 memory. Study-level findings and limits: Around 5% was the fraction of naive CD4 clonotypes found shared across several donors. Relative to clonotypes present in all four donors, those not shared had lower generation probabilities.

Trimming removed 2 bases from V and 2 bases from J, with 10 bases in between. This CDR3 contains 14 residues. Germline V gene lookup returns CDR1 SNHLY and CDR2 FYNNEI. The assay was immunoSEQ multiplex PCR, and TCRdb's table has in-frame clones only and misses some. The sample records under 2,500,000 clones, around 95% being singletons. The rearrangement links TRBV2 to TRBJ2-7, with D perhaps matching TRBD2 (5 bases). Input material: naive CD4+ T cells sorted from blood. Subset noted: CD45RA+ positively selected. The receptor was derived from a man younger than 30 in good health. CDR3 sequence (DNA): TGTGCCAGCAGTGAATGGAGGAAACCCTACGAGCAGTACTTC. It encodes CASSEWRKPYEQYF. The whole variable domain, filled in from reference TRBV2 and TRBJ2-7, reads EPEVTQTPSHQVTQMGQEVILRCVPISNHLYFYWYRQILGQKVEFLVSFYNNEISEKSEIFDDQFSVERPDGSNFTLKIRSTKLEDSAMYFCASSEWRKPYEQYFGPGTRLTVT.